This T cell receptor (beta chain) was captured in a study of cytomegalovirus exposure and HLA in healthy donors. Although they were nominally healthy when sampled, donors likely had unrecorded immune exposures. The study, taken as a whole, reports: Fewer N-insertions than the approximately 680-donor mean were reportedly shown by an Asian-associated ancestry cluster in a later analysis. The study recorded around 160 TCR beta chains that were cytomegalovirus-associated. In vitro testing confirmed a few CMV-associated chains as specific for CMV antigens.

Trimming cost V 2 bases and J 4 bases, with 21 bases left between them. The CDR3 length is 17 residues. The germline V gene has CDR1 MGHRA and CDR2 YSYEKL. 13 Jbeta primers and 60 Vbeta primers were used for the PCR. Repertoires were generated with immunoSEQ multiplex PCR, while TCRdb's copy carries only in-frame clones and drops some. The table shows roughly 150,000 clones, with around 80% occurring only once. Of note for this clone: Its antigen is not known.

The sample consisted of PBMCs. V is TRBV4-1 and J is TRBJ2-7; D is possibly TRBD1 (7 bases). This receptor was identified in a man aged 35-49 years in good health and CMV-seropositive. DNA of the CDR3: TGCGCCAGCAGCCAATTAACAGGGGCCCCGGCGGGGTACGAGCAGTACTTC. It is translated as CASSQLTGAPAGYEQYF.